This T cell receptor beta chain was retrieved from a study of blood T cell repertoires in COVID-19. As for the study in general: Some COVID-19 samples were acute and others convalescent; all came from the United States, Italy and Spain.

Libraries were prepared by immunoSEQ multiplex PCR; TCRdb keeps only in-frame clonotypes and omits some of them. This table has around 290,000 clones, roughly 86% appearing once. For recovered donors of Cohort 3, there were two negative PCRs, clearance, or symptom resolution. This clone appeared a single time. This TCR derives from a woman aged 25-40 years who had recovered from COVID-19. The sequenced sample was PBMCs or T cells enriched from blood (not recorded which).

For the CDR3, the DNA is TGTGCCAGCAAGTTCCCGGGACAGGGTACCCACACTGAAGCTTTCTTT. Translation: CASKFPGQGTHTEAFF. The chain couples TRBV28 to TRBJ1-1; 9 positions agree with TRBD1. This CDR3 has 16 amino acids. Germline CDR1 MDHEN, CDR2 SYDVKM. V lost 7 bases, J lost 3 bases, and 12 bases stayed unmatched.